A selection of T cell receptor beta chains follows, all from one sample in a study of cytomegalovirus exposure and HLA in healthy donors. Sequencing was performed with immunoSEQ multiplex PCR; in TCRdb, only in-frame clones are kept and a portion is missing. The table has 55,000 or so clones, roughly 82% seen once. The specimen sequenced was PBMCs. Source of these receptors: a man aged 25-40 years in good health and CMV-seronegative. Both conserved end residues are part of each CDR3. Fields, in order: CDR3 length, V gene, J gene, clone size, D gene, CDR3 protein, CDR3 DNA. The D gene is left open where the match is weak. Clone size is given for some rows only: seen once, a few or many times, or a class if the clone is expanded.

>15|TRBV5-4|TRBJ1-2|-|TRBD1
CASSLWAGGRSGYTF
TGTGCCAGCAGCTTGTGGGCAGGGGGCAGGAGTGGCTACACCTTC
>16|TRBV5-1|TRBJ2-1|-|TRBD2
CASSSGTSGRGHEQFF
TGCGCCAGCAGCTCCGGGACTAGCGGGAGGGGGCATGAGCAGTTCTTC
>13|TRBV5-1|TRBJ2-5|-|-
CASSFGGRETQYF
TGCGCCAGCAGCTTCGGTGGTAGAGAGACCCAGTACTTC
>16|TRBV5-6|TRBJ1-2|few|-
CASGGGGPLANYGYTF
TGTGCCAGCGGGGGGGGTGGACCACTTGCTAACTATGGCTACACCTTC
>21|TRBV28|TRBJ1-5|-|TRBD1
CASSLCILNPIQGARGQPQHF
TGTGCCAGCAGTTTATGCATCCTCAATCCCATACAGGGGGCGAGGGGTCAGCCCCAGCATTTT
>15|TRBV6-1|TRBJ1-5|-|TRBD1
CASSEAGQSNQPQHF
TGTGCCAGCAGTGAAGCGGGACAGAGCAATCAGCCCCAGCATTTT
>15|TRBV2|TRBJ2-5|-|-
CASKTSSLNQETQYF
TGTGCCAGCAAAACTAGCAGCCTAAATCAAGAGACCCAGTACTTC
>15|TRBV7-2|TRBJ2-5|-|TRBD2
CASSLGRAGGETQYF
TGTGCCAGCAGCTTAGGTCGAGCGGGGGGCGAGACCCAGTACTTC
>13|TRBV19|TRBJ1-2|few|-
CASSMIELHGYTF
TGTGCCAGTAGTATGATTGAGCTCCATGGCTACACCTTC
>16|TRBV27|TRBJ2-5|-|TRBD1
CASSSRRATGRETQYF
TGTGCCAGCAGTTCACGCCGGGCGACAGGGAGAGAGACCCAGTACTTC
>15|TRBV5-1|TRBJ2-7|-|TRBD1
CASSLTATGAGEQYF
TGCGCCAGCAGCTTGACGGCCACAGGGGCGGGCGAGCAGTACTTC
>14|TRBV5-1|TRBJ2-3|-|-
CASSRGQTSDTQYF
TGCGCCAGCAGCAGAGGACAGACTTCAGATACGCAGTATTTT
>13|TRBV6-5|TRBJ2-7|-|-
CASGQGPISEQYF
TGTGCCAGCGGGCAGGGTCCTATATCCGAGCAGTACTTC
>15|TRBV5-8|TRBJ1-3|once|-
CASSLERGTGNTIYF
TGTGCCAGCAGCTTGGAGCGGGGGACTGGAAACACCATATATTTT
>13|TRBV30|TRBJ2-7|-|TRBD1
CAWKPDRAYEQYF
TGTGCCTGGAAGCCGGACAGGGCCTACGAGCAGTACTTC
>15|TRBV6-5|TRBJ2-1|-|TRBD2
CASRGLAGLNNEQFF
TGTGCCAGCAGAGGACTAGCGGGATTGAACAATGAGCAGTTCTTC
>17|TRBV18|TRBJ1-3|few|TRBD1
CASSPNLRGTGAITIYF
TGTGCCAGCTCACCTAACCTTCGAGGGACAGGGGCAATTACCATATATTTT
>12|TRBV5-5|TRBJ2-4|-|-
CASRANGDRRYF
TGTGCCAGCAGGGCAAACGGGGATAGGCGGTACTTC
>16|TRBV19|TRBJ1-1|few|-
CASRMGRGMGNTEAFF
TGTGCCAGTAGGATGGGGCGGGGGATGGGGAACACTGAAGCTTTCTTT
>14|TRBV7-2|TRBJ1-6|-|-
CASSPRGDNSPLHF
TGTGCCAGCAGCCCCCGGGGAGATAATTCACCCCTCCACTTT
>15|TRBV4-2|TRBJ1-1|-|-
CASSQGSDRRTEAFF
TGTGCCAGCAGCCAAGGTTCAGACAGACGCACTGAAGCTTTCTTT
>13|TRBV2|TRBJ2-5|-|TRBD1
CASSVDREETQYF
TGTGCCAGCAGTGTCGACAGGGAAGAGACCCAGTACTTC
>14|TRBV7-2|TRBJ2-3|-|-
CASSLLSGTDTQYF
TGTGCCAGCAGCTTATTATCCGGCACAGATACGCAGTATTTT
>15|TRBV7-8|TRBJ2-1|-|-
CASSQGGDPRDEQFF
TGTGCCAGCAGTCAAGGCGGGGACCCTAGGGATGAGCAGTTCTTC
>19|TRBV28|TRBJ1-3|-|TRBD1
CASSSPGQSDPSSGNTIYF
TGTGCCAGCAGTTCACCGGGACAGAGCGACCCAAGCTCTGGAAACACCATATATTTT
>15|TRBV5-6|TRBJ2-7|-|-
CASSLVRGSWYEQYF
TGTGCCAGCAGCTTGGTCAGGGGCTCTTGGTACGAGCAGTACTTC
>15|TRBV18|TRBJ1-2|few|-
CASSPLRGEDYGYTF
TGTGCCAGCTCACCATTGCGGGGGGAAGACTATGGCTACACCTTC
>14|TRBV6-6|TRBJ2-7|-|TRBD2
CASSPGTSDYEQYF
TGTGCCAGCAGCCCCGGGACTAGCGACTACGAGCAGTACTTC
>17|TRBV11-3|TRBJ2-3|-|TRBD2
CASSLDWGTSGTDTQYF
TGTGCCAGCAGCTTAGATTGGGGGACTAGCGGCACAGATACGCAGTATTTT
>16|TRBV19|TRBJ2-1|-|TRBD2
CASSISSGSSYNEQFF
TGTGCCAGTAGTATATCTAGCGGGAGCTCCTACAATGAGCAGTTCTTC
>16|TRBV7-2|TRBJ1-2|-|TRBD1
CASSLGGTGAYYGYTF
TGTGCCAGCAGCTTGGGCGGGACAGGGGCTTACTATGGCTACACCTTC
>15|TRBV7-9|TRBJ1-4|-|-
CASSLGAGDNEKLFF
TGTGCCAGCAGCTTAGGGGCAGGGGATAATGAAAAACTGTTTTTT
>15|TRBV5-1|TRBJ2-7|-|TRBD2
CASSAGTSGSYEQYF
TGCGCCAGCAGCGCGGGGACTAGCGGCTCCTACGAGCAGTACTTC
>15|TRBV6-1|TRBJ1-6|-|TRBD1
CASRTGVPYNSPLHF
TGTGCCAGCAGAACAGGGGTGCCCTATAATTCACCCCTCCACTTT